A single T cell receptor (beta chain) is shown here with its context. Clones were sequenced by immunoSEQ multiplex PCR, and TCRdb holds only the in-frame ones, with some missing. The sample contains 250,000 to 350,000 clones, more than 75% of which appear only once. This sample is drawn from a study of blood T cell repertoires in COVID-19. Across the whole study: Sample material is recorded as cDNA or gDNA derived from T cells, B-cell-depleted T cells, or PBMCs.

The CDR3 spans 13 residues. Trimming took off 1 base at V and 2 bases at J, with 3 bases between the two ends. The germline CDR1 and CDR2 sequences are SNHLY and FYNNEI. The clonotype originates from a woman in her forties or fifties with active or convalescent COVID-19. The sequenced material came from peripheral blood. The chain recombines TRBV2 with TRBJ1-3; D is ambiguous. As DNA, the CDR3 is TGTGCCAGCAGTGAAGACACTGGAAACACCATATATTTT. It specifies CASSEDTGNTIYF.